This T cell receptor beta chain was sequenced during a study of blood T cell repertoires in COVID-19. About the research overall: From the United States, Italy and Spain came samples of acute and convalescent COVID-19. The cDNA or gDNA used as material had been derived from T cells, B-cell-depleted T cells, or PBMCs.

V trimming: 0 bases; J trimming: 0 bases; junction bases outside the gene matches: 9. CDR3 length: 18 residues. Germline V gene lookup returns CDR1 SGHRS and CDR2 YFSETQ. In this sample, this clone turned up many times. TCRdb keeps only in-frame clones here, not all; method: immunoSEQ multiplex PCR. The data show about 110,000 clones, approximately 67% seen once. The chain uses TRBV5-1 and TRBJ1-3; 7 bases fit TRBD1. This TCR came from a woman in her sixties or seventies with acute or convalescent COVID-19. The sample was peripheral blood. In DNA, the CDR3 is TGCGCCAGCAGCTTGGGAGGGACAGCCCAATACTCTGGAAACACCATATATTTT. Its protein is CASSLGGTAQYSGNTIYF.